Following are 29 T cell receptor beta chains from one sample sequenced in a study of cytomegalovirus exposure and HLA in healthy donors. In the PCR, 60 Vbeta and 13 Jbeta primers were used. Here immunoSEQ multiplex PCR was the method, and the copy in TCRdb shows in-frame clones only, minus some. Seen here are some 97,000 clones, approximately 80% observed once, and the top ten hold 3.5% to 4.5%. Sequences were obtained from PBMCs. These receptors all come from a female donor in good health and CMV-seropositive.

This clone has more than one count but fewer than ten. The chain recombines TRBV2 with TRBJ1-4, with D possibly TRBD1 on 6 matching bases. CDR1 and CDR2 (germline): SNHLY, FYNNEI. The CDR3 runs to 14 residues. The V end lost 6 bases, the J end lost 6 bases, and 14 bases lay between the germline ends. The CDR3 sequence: CASSRDIGDEKLFF. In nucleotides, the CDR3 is TGTGCCAGCAGCCGGGACATTGGCGATGAAAAACTGTTTTTT.

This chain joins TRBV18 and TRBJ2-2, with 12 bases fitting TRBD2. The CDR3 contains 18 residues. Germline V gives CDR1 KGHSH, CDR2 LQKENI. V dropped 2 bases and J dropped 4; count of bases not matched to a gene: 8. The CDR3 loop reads CASSPRASGGASTGELFF. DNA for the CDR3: TGTGCCAGCTCACCAAGGGCTAGCGGGGGGGCGAGCACCGGGGAGCTGTTTTTT.

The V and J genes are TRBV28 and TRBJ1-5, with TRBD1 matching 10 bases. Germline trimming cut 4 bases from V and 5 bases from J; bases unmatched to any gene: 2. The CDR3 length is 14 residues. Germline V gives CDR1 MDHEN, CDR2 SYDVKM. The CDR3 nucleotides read TGTGCCAGCAGTTCGGACAGGGGGGATCAGCCCCAGCATTTT. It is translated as CASSSDRGDQPQHF.

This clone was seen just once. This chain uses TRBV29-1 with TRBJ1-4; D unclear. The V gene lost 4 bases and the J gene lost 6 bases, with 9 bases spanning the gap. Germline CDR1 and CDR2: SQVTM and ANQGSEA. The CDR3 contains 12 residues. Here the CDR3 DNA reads TGCAGCGTTGTGTGGCAGGATGAAAAACTGTTTTTT. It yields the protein CSVVWQDEKLFF.

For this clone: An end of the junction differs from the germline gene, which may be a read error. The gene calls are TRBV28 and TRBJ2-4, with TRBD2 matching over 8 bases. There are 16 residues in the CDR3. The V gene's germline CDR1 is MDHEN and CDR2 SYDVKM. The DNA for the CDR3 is TGTGCCAGCAGTCCCCCGGGGGGGCGGGTCAGGAACAGTCAGTACTTC. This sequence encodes CASSPPGGRVRNSQYF.

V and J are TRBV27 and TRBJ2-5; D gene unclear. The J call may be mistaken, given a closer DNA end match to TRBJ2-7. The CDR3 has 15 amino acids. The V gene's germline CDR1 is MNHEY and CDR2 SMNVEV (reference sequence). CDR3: CASSLLGVPNGEQYF. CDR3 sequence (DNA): TGTGCCAGCAGTTTATTGGGCGTCCCAAATGGCGAGCAGTACTTC.

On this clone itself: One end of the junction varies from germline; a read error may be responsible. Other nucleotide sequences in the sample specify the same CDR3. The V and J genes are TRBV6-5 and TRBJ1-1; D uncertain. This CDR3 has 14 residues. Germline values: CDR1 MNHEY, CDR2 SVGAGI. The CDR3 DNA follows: TGTGCCAGCAGCTACTCGGCAGGGAACACTGAAGCTTTCTTT. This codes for CASSYSAGNTEAFF.

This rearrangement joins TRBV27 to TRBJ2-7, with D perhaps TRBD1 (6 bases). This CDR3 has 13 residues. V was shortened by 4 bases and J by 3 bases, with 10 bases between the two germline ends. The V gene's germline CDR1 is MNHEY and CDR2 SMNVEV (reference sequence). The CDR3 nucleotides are TGTGCCAGCAGTTGGGGACAAAACTACGAGCAGTACTTC. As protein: CASSWGQNYEQYF.

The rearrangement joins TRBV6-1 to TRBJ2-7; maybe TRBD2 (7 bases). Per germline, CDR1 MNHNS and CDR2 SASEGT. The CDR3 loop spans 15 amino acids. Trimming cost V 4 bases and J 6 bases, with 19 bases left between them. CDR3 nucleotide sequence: TGTGCCAGCAGTGGGGCGGGGGCCCATGTTGGCGAGCAGTACTTC. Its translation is CASSGAGAHVGEQYF.

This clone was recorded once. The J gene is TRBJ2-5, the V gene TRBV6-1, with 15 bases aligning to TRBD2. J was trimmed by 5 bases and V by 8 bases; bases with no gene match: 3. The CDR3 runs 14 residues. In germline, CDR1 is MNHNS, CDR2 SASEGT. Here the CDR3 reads CASRTSGRAETQYF. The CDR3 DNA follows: TGTGCCAGCCGGACTAGCGGGAGGGCGGAGACCCAGTACTTC.

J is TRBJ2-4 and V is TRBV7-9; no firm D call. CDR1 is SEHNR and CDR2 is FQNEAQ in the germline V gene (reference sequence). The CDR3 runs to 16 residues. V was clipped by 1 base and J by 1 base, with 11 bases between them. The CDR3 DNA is TGTGCCAGCAGCTTAGTGGCTGTCGGGGCCAAAAACATTCAGTACTTC. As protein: CASSLVAVGAKNIQYF.

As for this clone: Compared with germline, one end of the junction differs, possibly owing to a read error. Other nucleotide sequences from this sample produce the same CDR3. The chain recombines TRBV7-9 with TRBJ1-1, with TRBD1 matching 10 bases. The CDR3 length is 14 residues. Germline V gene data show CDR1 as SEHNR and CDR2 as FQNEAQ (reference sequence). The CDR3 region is CASTDRGLNTEAFF. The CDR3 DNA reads TGTGCCAGCACCGACAGGGGGCTTAACACTGAAGCCTTCTTT.

CDR3 protein: CASRVTGGSTGELFF. The CDR3 DNA reads as TGTGCCAGCAGGGTGACAGGGGGAAGTACCGGGGAGCTGTTTTTT. The rearrangement links TRBV6-5 to TRBJ2-2; 9 bases fit TRBD1. Unmatched junction bases numbered 7, after V lost 6 bases and J lost 5 bases. Germline CDR1 reads MNHEY; CDR2 reads SVGAGI. This CDR3 is 15 amino acids long.

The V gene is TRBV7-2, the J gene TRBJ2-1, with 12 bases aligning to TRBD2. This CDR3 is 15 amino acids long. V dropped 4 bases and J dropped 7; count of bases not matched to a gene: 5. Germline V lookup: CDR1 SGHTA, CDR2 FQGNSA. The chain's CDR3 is CASSSSGRVLNEQFF. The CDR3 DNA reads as TGTGCCAGCAGCTCTAGCGGGAGGGTGTTGAATGAGCAGTTCTTC.

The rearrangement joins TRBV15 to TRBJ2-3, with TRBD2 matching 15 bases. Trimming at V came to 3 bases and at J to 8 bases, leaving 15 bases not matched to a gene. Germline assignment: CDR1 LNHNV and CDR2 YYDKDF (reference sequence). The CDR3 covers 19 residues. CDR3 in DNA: TGTGCCACCAGCAGTCGCGGGACTAGCGGGAGGACGGGCCGGGTTACGCAGTATTTT. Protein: CATSSRGTSGRTGRVTQYF.

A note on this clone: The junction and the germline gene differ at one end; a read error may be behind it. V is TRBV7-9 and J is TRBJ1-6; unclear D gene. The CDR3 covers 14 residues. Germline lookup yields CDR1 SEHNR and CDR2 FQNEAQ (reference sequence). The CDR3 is CSSSLGRNNSPLHF. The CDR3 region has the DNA TGTTCCAGCAGCTTGGGCAGAAATAATTCACCCCTCCACTTT.

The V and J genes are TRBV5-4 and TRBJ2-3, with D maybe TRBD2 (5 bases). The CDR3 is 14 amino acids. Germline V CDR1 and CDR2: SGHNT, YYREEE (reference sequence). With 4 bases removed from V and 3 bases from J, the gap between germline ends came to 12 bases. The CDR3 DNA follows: TGTGCCAGCAGCCCAGAGGGTCGGACAGATACGCAGTATTTT. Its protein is CASSPEGRTDTQYF.

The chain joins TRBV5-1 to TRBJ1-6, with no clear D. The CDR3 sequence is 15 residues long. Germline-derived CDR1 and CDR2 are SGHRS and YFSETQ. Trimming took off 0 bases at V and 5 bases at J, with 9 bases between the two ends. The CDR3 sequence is CASSLGGLNNSPLHF. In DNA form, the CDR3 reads TGCGCCAGCAGCTTGGGCGGACTGAATAATTCACCCCTCCACTTT.

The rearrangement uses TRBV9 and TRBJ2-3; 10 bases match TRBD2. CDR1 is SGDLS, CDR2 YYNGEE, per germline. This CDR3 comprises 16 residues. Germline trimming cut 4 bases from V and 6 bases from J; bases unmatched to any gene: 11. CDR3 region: CASSPPGLAGEDTQYF. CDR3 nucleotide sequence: TGTGCCAGCAGCCCCCCGGGGCTAGCGGGGGAGGATACGCAGTATTTT.

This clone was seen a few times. CDR3 residues: CATSRTGSPTYEQYF. CDR3 DNA sequence: TGTGCCACCAGCAGGACCGGGTCCCCTACCTACGAGCAGTACTTC. The chain uses TRBV15 and TRBJ2-7; D is uncertain. V shed 3 bases and J shed 2 bases, with 14 bases lying between them. The CDR3 is 15 amino acids. Per germline, CDR1 LNHNV and CDR2 YYDKDF (reference sequence).

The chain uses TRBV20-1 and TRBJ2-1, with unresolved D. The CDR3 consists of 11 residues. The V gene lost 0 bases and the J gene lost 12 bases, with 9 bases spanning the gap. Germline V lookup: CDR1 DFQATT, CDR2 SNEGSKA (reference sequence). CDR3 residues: CSARDEARQFF. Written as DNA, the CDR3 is TGCAGTGCTAGAGATGAGGCTCGGCAGTTCTTC.

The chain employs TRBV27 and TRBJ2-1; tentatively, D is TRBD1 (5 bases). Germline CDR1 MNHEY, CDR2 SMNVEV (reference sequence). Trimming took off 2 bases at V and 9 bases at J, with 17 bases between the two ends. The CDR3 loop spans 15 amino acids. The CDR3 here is CASSLPPRLGPEQFF. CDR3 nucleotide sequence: TGTGCCAGCAGTTTACCACCCCGCCTGGGGCCTGAGCAGTTCTTC.

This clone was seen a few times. CDR3 region: CASRHRGQPYNSPLHF. In DNA form, the CDR3 reads TGTGCCAGCCGACATCGGGGACAGCCCTATAATTCACCCCTCCACTTT. The chain employs TRBV5-5 and TRBJ1-6, with 7 bases fitting TRBD1. The CDR3 runs 16 residues. Germline V gene lookup returns CDR1 SGHKS and CDR2 YYEKEE (reference sequence). The ends lost 7 bases at V and 2 bases at J; junction bases unmatched: 9. The full variable domain, completed using reference TRBV5-5 and TRBJ1-6, is DAGVTQSPTHLIKTRGQQVTLRCSPISGHKSVSWYQQVLGQGPQFIFQYYEKEERGRGNFPDRFSARQFPNYSSELNVNALLLGDSALYLCASRHRGQPYNSPLHFGNGTRLTVT.

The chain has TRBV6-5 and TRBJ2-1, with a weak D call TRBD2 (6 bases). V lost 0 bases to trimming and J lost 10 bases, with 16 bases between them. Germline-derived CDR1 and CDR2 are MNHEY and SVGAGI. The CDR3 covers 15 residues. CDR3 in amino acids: CASSYSRDSKGEQFF. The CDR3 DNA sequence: TGTGCCAGCAGTTACTCCCGGGACTCGAAGGGCGAGCAGTTCTTC.

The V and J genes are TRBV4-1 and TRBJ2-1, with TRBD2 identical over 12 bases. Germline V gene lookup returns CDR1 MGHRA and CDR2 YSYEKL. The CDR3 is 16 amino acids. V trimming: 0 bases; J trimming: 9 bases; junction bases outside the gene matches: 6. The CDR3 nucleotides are TGCGCCAGCAGCCAAGACCTAGCGGGAGGGCCGGTTGAGCAGTTCTTC. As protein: CASSQDLAGGPVEQFF.

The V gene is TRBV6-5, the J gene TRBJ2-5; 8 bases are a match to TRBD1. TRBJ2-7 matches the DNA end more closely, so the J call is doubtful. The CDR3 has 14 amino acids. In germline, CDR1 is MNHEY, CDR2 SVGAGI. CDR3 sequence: CASSWTGLSYEQYF. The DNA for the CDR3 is TGTGCCAGCAGTTGGACAGGGCTCTCCTACGAGCAGTACTTC.

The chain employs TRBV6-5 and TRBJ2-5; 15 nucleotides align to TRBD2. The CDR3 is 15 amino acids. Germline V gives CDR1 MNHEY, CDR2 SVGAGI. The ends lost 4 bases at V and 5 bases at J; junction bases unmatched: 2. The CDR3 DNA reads TGTGCCAGCAGTTTAGGGACTAGCGGGAGGGAGACCCAGTACTTC. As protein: CASSLGTSGRETQYF.

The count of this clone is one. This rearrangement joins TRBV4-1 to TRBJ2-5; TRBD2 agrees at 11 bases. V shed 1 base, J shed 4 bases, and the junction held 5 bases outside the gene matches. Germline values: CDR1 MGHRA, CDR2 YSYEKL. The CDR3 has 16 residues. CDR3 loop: CASSQGLAGGVETQYF. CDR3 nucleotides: TGCGCCAGCAGCCAAGGGCTAGCGGGGGGCGTAGAGACCCAGTACTTC.

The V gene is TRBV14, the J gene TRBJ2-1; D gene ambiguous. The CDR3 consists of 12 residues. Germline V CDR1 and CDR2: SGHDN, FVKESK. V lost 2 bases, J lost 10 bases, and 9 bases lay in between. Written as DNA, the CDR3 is TGTGCCAGCAGCCAATTGAGCTTCGAGCAGTTCTTC. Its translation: CASSQLSFEQFF.